Below, 9 T cell receptor beta chains from the same sample are listed, as sequenced in a study of STAT5B mutations in CD4+ large granular lymphocyte leukemia (dated 2022 in TCRdb). Libraries were built with the immunoSEQ multiplex PCR assay. TCRdb's version of the immuneACCESS table is confined to in-frame rearrangements and falls short of the full clone set. An unresolved V gene accounts for under half of the shortfall where checked; the remainder is of unknown origin. Counted in this sample were about 32,000 clones; 78% of them appeared once. The ten largest clones take up about 2.5% of the sample. Sequencing used CD4+ T cells from blood buffy coats. All receptors derive from a human donor in good health.

The chain is built from TRBV19 and TRBJ2-3; D is ambiguous. The germline CDR1 and CDR2 sequences are LNHDA and SQIVND (reference sequence). V was pared by 5 bases and J by 2 bases, with 14 bases between. The CDR3 sequence is 15 residues long. The CDR3 bases are TGTGCCAGTAGTTCGGATCTACGCCACACAGATACGCAGTATTTT. It specifies CASSSDLRHTDTQYF.

V gene TRBV6-5 combines with J gene TRBJ1-6, with a tentative D call TRBD1 (5 bases). V lost 5 bases to trimming and J lost 5 bases, with 7 bases between them. Germline values: CDR1 MNHEY, CDR2 SVGAGI. The CDR3 loop spans 13 amino acids. Written as DNA, the CDR3 is TGTGCCAGCAGTGACAGAAATAATTCACCCCTCCACTTT. Translating it yields CASSDRNNSPLHF.

V usage is TRBV7-9 and J usage is TRBJ1-1, with 7 positions matching TRBD1. CDR1 is SEHNR and CDR2 is FQNEAQ in the germline V gene (reference sequence). V was clipped by 2 bases and J by 5 bases; unmatched bases: 11. The CDR3 covers 16 residues. The DNA for the CDR3 is TGTGCCAGCAGCTTAAGTCGAGGGGGCGCGGGGACTGAAGCTTTCTTT. This sequence encodes CASSLSRGGAGTEAFF.

V gene TRBV6-6 combines with J gene TRBJ2-6; no definite D call. Looked up from germline, CDR1 is MNHNY and CDR2 is SVGAGI (reference sequence). V lost 7 bases, J lost 4 bases, and 8 bases lay in between. The CDR3 is 13 amino acids. CDR3 protein: CASKSGGANVLTF. For the CDR3, the DNA is TGTGCCAGCAAGAGTGGAGGGGCCAACGTCCTGACTTTC.

The rearrangement links TRBV11-2 to TRBJ1-2; the D gene is possibly TRBD1 (5 bases). The CDR3 consists of 14 residues. The V and J ends lost 1 base and 1 base respectively, with 7 bases between them. Per germline, CDR1 SGHAT and CDR2 FQNNGV. The CDR3 sequence: CASSLAGGNYGYTF. The CDR3 DNA is TGTGCCAGCAGCTTAGCGGGGGGTAACTATGGCTACACCTTC.

The J gene is TRBJ2-6, the V gene TRBV18; possibly TRBD1 for D (6 bases). This CDR3 spans 19 amino acids. Trimming pared 2 bases from V and 2 bases from J, leaving 19 bases between. Germline loops: CDR1 KGHSH, CDR2 LQKENI. The CDR3 nucleotides are TGTGCCAGCTCACCAATACGAACAGGGTCACAAACTGGGGCCAACGTCCTGACTTTC. It translates to CASSPIRTGSQTGANVLTF.

The rearrangement uses TRBV10-2 and TRBJ2-1, with TRBD2 identical over 9 bases. Germline V gene sequence: CDR1 WSHSY, CDR2 SAAADI. With V trimmed by 8 bases and J by 5 bases, 4 bases remained unmatched. This CDR3 has 13 amino acids. CDR3 region: CASRASGDNEQFF. The CDR3 nucleotides are TGCGCCAGCCGAGCTAGCGGGGACAATGAGCAGTTCTTC.

V gene TRBV11-2 combines with J gene TRBJ1-6; D unclear. The CDR3 has 15 residues. The V gene lost 0 bases and the J gene lost 9 bases, with 12 bases spanning the gap. Germline CDR1 SGHAT, CDR2 FQNNGV. The CDR3 reads CASSLEGNVGSPLHF. The DNA for the CDR3 is TGTGCCAGCAGCTTAGAAGGGAACGTAGGTTCACCCCTCCACTTT.

The chain employs TRBV5-6 and TRBJ2-3; 7 bases agree with TRBD1. Trimming removed 2 bases from V and 10 bases from J; junction bases left unmatched: 7. This CDR3 has 13 amino acids. CDR1 and CDR2 from the germline V gene are SGHDT and YYEEEE. CDR3 in amino acids: CASSLGTDSAQYF. CDR3 coding DNA: TGTGCCAGCAGCTTAGGGACAGACAGCGCGCAGTATTTT.